The clone carrying this T cell receptor beta chain was counted a single time. This sample was included in a study of blood T cell repertoires in COVID-19. The V end was cut by 6 bases, the J end by 3 bases, with 9 bases between. The CDR3 is 13 residues long. Germline-derived CDR1 and CDR2 are MNHEY and SVGAGI. Assay used: immunoSEQ multiplex PCR; TCRdb lists only in-frame clones, some missing. The sample carries about 140,000 clones, 84% recorded once. The receptor was derived from a man aged 40-49 years with acute COVID-19. The V call is TRBV6-5, the J call TRBJ1-5; D ambiguous. The sample consisted of PBMCs or T cells enriched from blood (not recorded which). This CDR3 is CASSRGYNQPQHF. In nucleotides, the CDR3 is TGTGCCAGCAGCCGGGGTTACAATCAGCCCCAGCATTTT.